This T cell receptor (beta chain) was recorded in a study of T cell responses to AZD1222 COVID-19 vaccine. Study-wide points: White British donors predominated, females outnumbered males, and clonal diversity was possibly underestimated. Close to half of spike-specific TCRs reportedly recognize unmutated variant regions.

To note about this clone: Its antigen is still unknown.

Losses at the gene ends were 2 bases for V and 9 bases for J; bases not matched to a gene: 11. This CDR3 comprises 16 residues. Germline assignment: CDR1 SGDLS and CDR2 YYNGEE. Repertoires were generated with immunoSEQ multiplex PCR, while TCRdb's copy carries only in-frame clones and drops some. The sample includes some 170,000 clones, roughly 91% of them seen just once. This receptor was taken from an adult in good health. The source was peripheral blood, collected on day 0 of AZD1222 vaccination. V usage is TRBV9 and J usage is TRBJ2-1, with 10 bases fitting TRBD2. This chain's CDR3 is CASSVLAGAREGEQFF. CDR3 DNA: TGTGCCAGCAGCGTGCTAGCGGGGGCCAGGGAGGGTGAGCAGTTCTTC.